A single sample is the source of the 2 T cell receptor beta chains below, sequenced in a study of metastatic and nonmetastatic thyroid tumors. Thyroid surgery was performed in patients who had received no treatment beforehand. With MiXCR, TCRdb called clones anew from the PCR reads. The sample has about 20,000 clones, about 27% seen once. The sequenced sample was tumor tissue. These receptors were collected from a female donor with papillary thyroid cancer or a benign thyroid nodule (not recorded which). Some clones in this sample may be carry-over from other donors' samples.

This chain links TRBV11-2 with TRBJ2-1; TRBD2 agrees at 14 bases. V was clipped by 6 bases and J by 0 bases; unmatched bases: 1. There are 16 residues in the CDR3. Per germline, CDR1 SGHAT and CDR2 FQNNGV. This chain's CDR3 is CASRGTSGSSYNEQFF. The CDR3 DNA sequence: TGTGCCAGCAGAGGGACTAGCGGGAGCTCCTACAATGAGCAGTTCTTC.

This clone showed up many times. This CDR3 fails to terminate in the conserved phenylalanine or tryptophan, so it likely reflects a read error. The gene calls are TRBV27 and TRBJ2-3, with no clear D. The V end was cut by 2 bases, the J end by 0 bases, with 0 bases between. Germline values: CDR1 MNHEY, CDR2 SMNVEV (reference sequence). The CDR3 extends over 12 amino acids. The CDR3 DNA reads TGTGCCAGCAGTTTAAGCACAGATACGCAGTATTCT. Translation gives CASSLSTDTQYS.